The TCR beta chain under discussion was sequenced for a study of T-cell reconstitution after alpha-beta-depleted transplantation in children. Study-level points and caveats: Reported findings indicate that, about two months after transplant, alpha-beta T cells came from several hundred expanded clones, which were derived from non-depleted graft cells. Surviving recipient T cells and thymic progenitors produced the high day-60 TCRbeta diversity seen in some patients. By one year post-transplant, T-cell counts and diversity largely arose from T cells that were newly produced.

At least ten counts were recorded for this clonotype. Its antigen is still unknown. CDR3 length equals 15 residues. Germline V gene data show CDR1 as DFQATT and CDR2 as SNEGSKA (reference sequence). V shed 0 bases, J shed 5 bases, and the junction held 5 bases outside the gene matches. Preparation of the TCRbeta library involved a method that used unique molecular identifiers. MiXCR, applied by TCRdb to the PCR reads, yields one record per CDR3 protein. This sample has hundreds of thousands of distinct CDR3 sequences, with 8% to 11% found just once. The sequencing here drew on PBMCs, taken before TCRalphabeta/CD19-depleted stem cell transplant. The receptor's source is a child aged 2 to 10 with inherited bone marrow failure, due to receive a stem cell transplant. V is TRBV20-1 and J is TRBJ2-2, with 8 bases identical to TRBD2. The CDR3 region has the DNA TGCAGTGCTAGAGAACCGGGAGGGCGGACCGGGGAGCTGTTTTTT. It yields the protein CSAREPGGRTGELFF.